This T cell receptor (beta chain) was observed in a study of blood T cells in healthy people across ages. Study-level findings and limits: The unknown donor CMV status may have confounded expanded clonotype changes.

Then a second PCR, running roughly 7 to 11 cycles, was carried out with a sample-barcoded 5' primer and a J-beta primer mix. TCRdb ran MiXCR on the 5' RACE reads and lists one entry per CDR3 protein. The table includes more than 450,000 distinct CDR3 sequences, roughly a quarter detected once. Total RNA extraction produced at least 5 micrograms (per sample) for the study. There are a few counts of this clonotype. What it binds is not known. The same specimen was also included in a second study, on T cells of mothers and their children. From that report: The sample comes from nine or ten healthy Caucasian donors: mothers and children. The entire RNA extract went into cDNA synthesis at about 1.5 ug per 15 ul.

This clonotype originated in a boy aged 2 to 10 in good health. The sample comprised blood.

CDR3 DNA: TGCAGCGTTGGGACAGGAGAGGCTCCCACCTTC. It yields the protein CSVGTGEAPTF. V is TRBV29-1 and J is TRBJ1-2; 7 bases fit TRBD1. The CDR3 length is 11 residues. Germline CDR1 is SQVTM and CDR2 is ANQGSEA. V trimming: 4 bases; J trimming: 13 bases; junction bases outside the gene matches: 9. Complete variable domain (other parts from reference TRBV29-1 and TRBJ1-2): SAVISQKPSRDICQRGTSLTIQCQVDSQVTMMFWYRQQPGQSLTLIATANQGSEATYESGFVIDKFPISRPNLTFSTLTVSNMSPEDSSIYLCSVGTGEAPTFGSGTRLTVV.